This T cell receptor beta chain was sequenced for a study of T cell changes during pregnancy in multiple sclerosis. Trimming took 8 bases from V and 2 from J; bases not matched to a gene: 10. Germline CDR1 reads MDHEN; CDR2 reads SYDVKM. CDR3 length: 16 residues. This clone was counted a single time. Only in-frame clones appear in the TCRdb table, and some are missing; sequencing was by immunoSEQ multiplex PCR. The table has some 37,000 clones, approximately 90% seen once. The material was CD4+ T cells from peripheral blood mononuclear cells, obtained before pregnancy. This sequence was found in a female donor with multiple sclerosis, enrolled in a pregnancy study. The gene calls are TRBV28 and TRBJ2-1; TRBD1 agrees at 9 bases. The CDR3 DNA is TGTGCCAGCCCCGTGGTACGGGACAGGGCCTACAATGAGCAGTTCTTC. This encodes CASPVVRDRAYNEQFF.